These T cell receptor beta chains were read from a single sample in a study of blood T cell repertoires in COVID-19. Profiled with immunoSEQ multiplex PCR; TCRdb holds only in-frame clones, not every one. The sample has fewer than 350,000 clones; 86% are singletons. Sequenced material: peripheral blood. These receptors came from a woman aged 25 to 39 with COVID-19, enrolled during active disease. Each CDR3 is given without its conserved first and last residue. Each record gives: J gene, V gene, CDR3 protein.

J gene: TRBJ1-5
V gene: TRBV7-9
CDR3 protein: ASSTVQGLTPQH

J gene: TRBJ2-3
V gene: TRBV13
CDR3 protein: ASSLKVEVAGGDTDTQY

J gene: TRBJ1-2
V gene: TRBV6-5
CDR3 protein: AVERVYGYT

J gene: TRBJ2-3
V gene: TRBV10-1
CDR3 protein: ASGGDSNIGDTDTQY

J gene: TRBJ1-2
V gene: TRBV15
CDR3 protein: ATSRSLGDIYGYT

J gene: TRBJ2-3
V gene: TRBV4-1
CDR3 protein: ASRSGGAGADTQY

J gene: TRBJ2-5
V gene: TRBV10-3
CDR3 protein: AIKSRETQY

J gene: TRBJ1-2
V gene: TRBV5-1
CDR3 protein: ASSLTAGRIGREGYT

J gene: TRBJ1-6
V gene: TRBV24-1
CDR3 protein: ATSGTGERVEVSYNSPLH

J gene: TRBJ1-1
V gene: TRBV11-2
CDR3 protein: ASSSRMNTEAF

J gene: TRBJ2-7
V gene: TRBV7-8
CDR3 protein: ASSLGGSGSYEQY

J gene: TRBJ2-1
V gene: TRBV2
CDR3 protein: ASYLPGLAGGNEQF

J gene: TRBJ2-7
V gene: TRBV5-1
CDR3 protein: ASRGQGRYEQY

J gene: TRBJ2-7
V gene: TRBV13
CDR3 protein: ASSLMRTGGLEQY

J gene: TRBJ1-3
V gene: TRBV5-1
CDR3 protein: ASSLAAGNTIY

J gene: TRBJ1-1
V gene: TRBV6-5
CDR3 protein: ASSAPSKTRTEAF

J gene: TRBJ2-2
V gene: TRBV25-1
CDR3 protein: ASSELGAMAGELF

J gene: TRBJ1-5
V gene: TRBV19
CDR3 protein: ASSARDRGVSNQPQH

J gene: TRBJ2-3
V gene: TRBV29-1
CDR3 protein: SVLGPRGTDTQY

J gene: TRBJ2-1
V gene: TRBV4-1
CDR3 protein: ASSQDPSGGPYNEQF

J gene: TRBJ2-7
V gene: TRBV30
CDR3 protein: AWSVGQGPYEQY

J gene: TRBJ2-2
V gene: TRBV6-5
CDR3 protein: ASSYEGGTSTGELF

J gene: TRBJ1-1
V gene: TRBV9
CDR3 protein: ASSPWTGGEAF

J gene: TRBJ2-1
V gene: TRBV18
CDR3 protein: ASSPSDNEQF

J gene: TRBJ2-5
V gene: TRBV7-2
CDR3 protein: ASSLAGLAGETQY

J gene: TRBJ1-1
V gene: TRBV28
CDR3 protein: ASSVGGEAF

J gene: TRBJ2-3
V gene: TRBV11-3
CDR3 protein: ASSGRGDTQY

J gene: TRBJ2-7
V gene: TRBV28
CDR3 protein: ATRLTGDSYEQY

J gene: TRBJ2-1
V gene: TRBV24-1
CDR3 protein: ATRGGAPNEQF

J gene: TRBJ1-6
V gene: TRBV2
CDR3 protein: ASSENGGGNSPLH

J gene: TRBJ2-7
V gene: TRBV27
CDR3 protein: ASSRDRGNYYEQY

J gene: TRBJ1-3
V gene: TRBV19
CDR3 protein: ASSTRSIPGNTIY

J gene: TRBJ2-1
V gene: TRBV19
CDR3 protein: ASSRGGNEQF

J gene: TRBJ2-7
V gene: TRBV10-2
CDR3 protein: ASSDRGGPYEQY

J gene: TRBJ2-1
V gene: TRBV7-9
CDR3 protein: ASSRQDFSYNEQF

J gene: TRBJ1-3
V gene: TRBV28
CDR3 protein: ASRTGRKGNTIY

J gene: TRBJ2-7
V gene: TRBV2
CDR3 protein: ASSEAGRGLSYEQY

J gene: TRBJ1-4
V gene: TRBV11-2
CDR3 protein: ASSFGQMSEKLF

J gene: TRBJ1-1
V gene: TRBV4-1
CDR3 protein: ASSQSVRGLTEAF

J gene: TRBJ2-5
V gene: TRBV9
CDR3 protein: ASSVGSGGVNQETQY

J gene: TRBJ1-1
V gene: TRBV18
CDR3 protein: ASSPGTEAF

J gene: TRBJ2-3
V gene: TRBV27
CDR3 protein: ASSSSANRGDTQY

J gene: TRBJ1-1
V gene: TRBV27
CDR3 protein: ASSPSGQPVNTEAF

J gene: TRBJ2-5
V gene: TRBV27
CDR3 protein: ATRTLGGETQY

J gene: TRBJ2-3
V gene: TRBV4-2
CDR3 protein: ASSILKTRGETDTQY

J gene: TRBJ2-7
V gene: TRBV5-4
CDR3 protein: ACRDRGSLEQY

J gene: TRBJ1-2
V gene: TRBV11-2
CDR3 protein: ASSLDQGGYT

J gene: TRBJ2-4
V gene: TRBV19
CDR3 protein: ASSIMEGWKNIQY

J gene: TRBJ1-2
V gene: TRBV19
CDR3 protein: ASSPQGTYYGYT

J gene: TRBJ2-5
V gene: TRBV4-1
CDR3 protein: ASSPWGGAQY

J gene: TRBJ1-2
V gene: TRBV6-6
CDR3 protein: ASSRSGTTLGYT

J gene: TRBJ2-3
V gene: TRBV4-2
CDR3 protein: ASSPEVSTDTQY

J gene: TRBJ2-3
V gene: TRBV5-1
CDR3 protein: ASSFGGPPDTQY

J gene: TRBJ2-3
V gene: TRBV5-1
CDR3 protein: ASSPPGGGVTDTQY

J gene: TRBJ2-6
V gene: TRBV19
CDR3 protein: ASSVHSDRGRGANVLT

J gene: TRBJ1-1
V gene: TRBV5-1
CDR3 protein: ASSSRTGVNTEAF

J gene: TRBJ2-7
V gene: TRBV19
CDR3 protein: ASGTSGAKRHEQY